One sample yielded the 27 T cell receptor beta chains listed below, sequenced in a study of blood T cell repertoires in COVID-19. Sequenced by immunoSEQ multiplex PCR; TCRdb stores in-frame clones only, minus some. The sample shows tens of thousands of clones, 82% of them seen only once. Material for sequencing was peripheral blood. Receptors originate from a human donor in a cohort sampled during active COVID-19.

This sequence joins TRBV28 and TRBJ1-2, with TRBD1 identical over 8 bases. CDR1 is MDHEN, CDR2 SYDVKM, per germline. This CDR3 spans 17 amino acids. Trimming took 2 bases from V and 6 from J; bases not matched to a gene: 14. For the CDR3, the DNA is TGTGCCAGCAGTTTAGTGGACAGGGAATTTAAACTAGATGGCTACACCTTC. Encoded protein: CASSLVDREFKLDGYTF.

The chain joins TRBV2 to TRBJ1-1; 8 bases line up with TRBD1. The CDR3 is 13 residues long. Trimming at V came to 4 bases and at J to 4 bases, leaving 2 bases not matched to a gene. Germline loops: CDR1 SNHLY, CDR2 FYNNEI. CDR3 residues: CASSGTGITEAFF. The CDR3 region has the DNA TGTGCCAGCAGTGGGACAGGGATCACTGAAGCTTTCTTT.

The chain joins TRBV5-5 to TRBJ1-1; D is unresolved. The length of the CDR3 is 12 residues. Trimming removed 1 base at V and 6 bases at J, with 7 bases between. Germline lookup yields CDR1 SGHKS and CDR2 YYEKEE (reference sequence). The CDR3 DNA sequence: TGTGCCAGCAGCTTGTATTCTTCTGAAGCTTTCTTT. Protein product: CASSLYSSEAFF.

This sequence joins TRBV19 and TRBJ1-1; D may be TRBD1 (6 bases). This CDR3 has 13 amino acids. Germline V gene data show CDR1 as LNHDA and CDR2 as SQIVND (reference sequence). Trimming pared 11 bases from V and 1 base from J, leaving 14 bases between. The CDR3 DNA sequence: TGTGCCTCTAACAGGGCGCCGAACACTGAAGCTTTCTTT. Its translation: CASNRAPNTEAFF.

The chain joins TRBV5-4 to TRBJ1-4; the match to TRBD1 covers 7 bases. The CDR3 loop spans 14 amino acids. Germline V gene sequence: CDR1 SGHNT, CDR2 YYREEE (reference sequence). Trimming cost V 3 bases and J 5 bases; bases outside gene matches: 4. The CDR3 region has the DNA TGTGCCAGCAGCTCGGGGACAGTAAATGAAAAACTGTTTTTT. Its protein product is CASSSGTVNEKLFF.

This chain connects TRBV19 to TRBJ2-1; 11 bases match TRBD2. The junction had 11 bases not matched to a gene; V was cut back by 5 bases and J by 8 bases. CDR3 length: 16 amino acids. Germline CDR1 is LNHDA and CDR2 is SQIVND (reference sequence). As DNA, the CDR3 is TGTGCCAGTAGTCCCGATAGCGGGGGGGCGGTCGATGAGCAGTTCTTC. The encoded protein is CASSPDSGGAVDEQFF.

The rearrangement joins TRBV29-1 to TRBJ1-2; maybe TRBD1 (5 bases). The CDR3 runs 15 residues. The V gene's germline CDR1 is SQVTM and CDR2 ANQGSEA. The CDR3 here is CNRRPTAYFNYGYTF. CDR3 coding DNA: TGCAACCGAAGGCCGACAGCGTATTTTAACTATGGCTACACCTTC. The whole variable domain, filled in from reference TRBV29-1 and TRBJ1-2, reads SAVISQKPSRDICQRGTSLTIQCQVDSQVTMMFWYRQQPGQSLTLIATANQGSEATYESGFVIDKFPISRPNLTFSTLTVSNMSPEDSSIYLCNRRPTAYFNYGYTFGSGTRLTVV.

V and J are TRBV7-6 and TRBJ2-5, with D possibly TRBD1 on 5 matching bases. From germline, CDR1 is SGHVS and CDR2 FNYEAQ. The germline V and J ends were trimmed by 2 bases and 2 bases, with 6 bases remaining between them. The CDR3 has 13 amino acids. The CDR3: CASSLKGQETQYF. CDR3 bases: TGTGCCAGCAGCTTAAAGGGGCAAGAGACCCAGTACTTC.

The chain has TRBV2 and TRBJ2-5; 9 bases fit TRBD2. Germline-derived CDR1 and CDR2 are SNHLY and FYNNEI. J was trimmed by 2 bases and V by 5 bases; bases with no gene match: 6. The CDR3 runs 15 residues. The CDR3 coding sequence is TGTGCCAGCAGTTATAGCGGGGGCTTACAAGAGACCCAGTACTTC. Protein sequence: CASSYSGGLQETQYF.

The rearrangement joins TRBV3-1 (or the pseudogene TRBV3-2) to TRBJ1-5; D is perhaps TRBD1 (6 bases). V was cut by 5 bases and J by 1 base, with 15 bases left in between. CDR3 length: 16 residues. Germline V gene lookup returns CDR1 LGHDT and CDR2 YNNKEL (reference sequence). The CDR3 DNA sequence: TGTGCCAGCAGCGAAGGGGGAGGGGGGAGCAATCAGCCCCAGCATTTT. This encodes CASSEGGGGSNQPQHF.

The chain joins TRBV21-1 to TRBJ1-2; the D call of TRBD1 is as the table states it, not checked on the DNA. TRBV21-1 is marked as a pseudogene. CDR3 length: 14 residues. CDR3 DNA sequence: TGTGCCAGCAGCAACCACAGGGGATTTTACGGCTACACCTTC. It codes for CASSNHRGFYGYTF.

This chain links TRBV3-1 (or the pseudogene TRBV3-2) with TRBJ2-5, with 10 bases aligning to TRBD2. The CDR3 totals 16 residues. V lost 1 base to trimming and J lost 3 bases; unmatched junction nucleotides: 5. Germline values: CDR1 LGHDT, CDR2 YNNKEL (reference sequence). CDR3 nucleotide sequence: TGTGCCAGCAGCCAAGGCCCAGCGGGGGGGGAAGAGACCCAGTACTTC. This gives the protein CASSQGPAGGEETQYF.

V is TRBV6-5 and J is TRBJ1-5; D is unclear. The germline V gene has CDR1 MNHEY and CDR2 SVGAGI. Between the trimmed V and J ends, which lost 0 bases and 0 bases, there was a span of 6 bases. The CDR3 sequence is 15 residues long. The CDR3 loop reads CASSYSHDSNQPQHF. CDR3 in DNA: TGTGCCAGCAGTTACTCACACGATAGCAATCAGCCCCAGCATTTT.

This clone appeared once. V usage is TRBV7-8 and J usage is TRBJ2-1; tentative D call: TRBD1 (6 bases). This CDR3 contains 16 residues. The germline CDR1 and CDR2 sequences are SGHVS and FQNEAQ. Trimming took 5 bases from V and 5 from J, leaving 19 bases between them. The CDR3 DNA reads as TGTGCCAGCAGCATGCCCCTACAGGGATTCGACAATGAGCAGTTCTTC. Its protein is CASSMPLQGFDNEQFF. The full variable domain, with the rest looked up from reference TRBV7-8 and TRBJ2-1, is GAGVSQSPRYKVAKRGQDVALRCDPISGHVSLFWYQQALGQGPEFLTYFQNEAQLDKSGLPSDRFFAERPEGSVSTLKIQRTQQEDSAVYLCASSMPLQGFDNEQFFGPGTRLTVL.

The V call is TRBV5-5, the J call TRBJ2-2; 8 nucleotides agree with TRBD1. V shed 0 bases and J 4 bases; nucleotides not matched to a gene: 2. The CDR3 is 15 amino acids. CDR1 and CDR2 from the germline V gene are SGHKS and YYEKEE (reference sequence). In nucleotides, the CDR3 is TGTGCCAGCAGCTTGGCAGGGGGCAGCACCGGGGAGCTGTTTTTT. Amino acids: CASSLAGGSTGELFF.

V gene TRBV18 combines with J gene TRBJ1-4, with 9 bases lining up with TRBD1. Germline assignment: CDR1 KGHSH and CDR2 LQKENI. This CDR3 contains 16 residues. V was clipped by 3 bases and J by 7 bases; unmatched bases: 9. CDR3 in amino acids: CASSPRGQGISEKLFF. For the CDR3, the DNA is TGTGCCAGCTCACCCCGAGGACAGGGGATAAGTGAAAAACTGTTTTTT. The complete variable domain, with remaining parts taken from reference TRBV18 and TRBJ1-4, reads NAGVMQNPRHLVRRRGQEARLRCSPMKGHSHVYWYRQLPEEGLKFMVYLQKENIIDESGMPKERFSAEFPKEGPSILRIQQVVRGDSAAYFCASSPRGQGISEKLFFGSGTQLSVL.

This clone was seen once. This sample also contains other DNA sequences that code for the same CDR3. The chain has TRBV6-5 and TRBJ1-3; D is ambiguous. The V gene's germline CDR1 is MNHEY and CDR2 SVGAGI. V was shortened by 5 bases and J by 0 bases, with 8 bases between the two germline ends. There are 14 residues in the CDR3. CDR3 coding DNA: TGTGCCAGCAGTACGGGGAGCTCTGGAAACACCATATATTTT. The encoded protein is CASSTGSSGNTIYF.

The V gene is TRBV7-2, the J gene TRBJ1-5; D not resolved. The length of the CDR3 is 12 residues. Germline V lookup: CDR1 SGHTA, CDR2 FQGNSA. Trimming stripped 5 bases from V and 7 bases from J, with 9 bases between. The CDR3 sequence is CASSQEAQPQHF. Written as DNA, the CDR3 is TGTGCCAGCAGCCAGGAGGCCCAGCCCCAGCATTTT.

The chain joins TRBV5-1 to TRBJ1-2; 7 bases map to TRBD1. The CDR3 has 18 amino acids. V shed 1 base, J shed 6 bases, and the junction held 18 bases outside the gene matches. Germline loops: CDR1 SGHRS, CDR2 YFSETQ. This CDR3 is CASSLRSGQTDGRNGYTF. The CDR3 bases are TGCGCCAGCAGCTTGCGTTCGGGACAGACTGATGGGAGGAATGGCTACACCTTC.

The chain joins TRBV5-4 to TRBJ2-5, with 13 bases that match TRBD2. The CDR3 extends over 17 amino acids. V was clipped by 4 bases and J by 7 bases; unmatched bases: 13. Looked up from germline, CDR1 is SGHNT and CDR2 is YYREEE (reference sequence). The CDR3: CASSPGVGTSGEGTQYF. The CDR3 DNA reads as TGTGCCAGCAGCCCCGGGGTGGGGACTAGCGGGGAAGGGACCCAGTACTTC.

The V call is TRBV25-1, the J call TRBJ1-2, with D perhaps TRBD1 (5 bases). From germline, CDR1 is MGHDK and CDR2 SYGVNS. Trimming shortened V by 1 base and J by 4 bases, and 13 bases separated the two germline ends. The CDR3 totals 15 residues. The CDR3 is CASSESARQFYGYTF. DNA of the CDR3: TGTGCCAGCAGTGAATCCGCCCGACAGTTCTATGGCTACACCTTC.

The genes are TRBV7-9 and TRBJ1-1, with 10 positions matching TRBD1. The J segment lost 5 bases and the V segment lost 4 bases, leaving 4 bases of the junction unmatched. The CDR3 runs 14 residues. Germline values: CDR1 SEHNR, CDR2 FQNEAQ (reference sequence). CDR3 DNA: TGTGCCAGCAGCTCGACAGGGGGCGGGACTGAAGCTTTCTTT. Translation gives CASSSTGGGTEAFF.

V and J are TRBV5-1 and TRBJ1-1, with TRBD1 identical over 7 bases. The CDR3 is made up of 14 amino acids. V gave up 4 bases and J gave up 11 bases; unmatched junction bases: 14. Germline V gene lookup returns CDR1 SGHRS and CDR2 YFSETQ. The DNA for the CDR3 is TGCGCCAGCAGCACCGACAGGGCCCTGGAGGGGGCTTTCTTT. Protein product: CASSTDRALEGAFF.

The rearrangement joins TRBV6-5 to TRBJ2-1; the match to TRBD1 covers 11 bases. The CDR3 spans 13 residues. Germline values: CDR1 MNHEY, CDR2 SVGAGI. J lost 8 bases, V lost 7 bases, and 4 bases had no gene match. CDR3 sequence: CASNTGQGDEQFF. For the CDR3, the DNA is TGTGCCAGCAATACGGGACAGGGGGATGAGCAGTTCTTC.

The J gene is TRBJ1-2, the V gene TRBV28, with 8 nucleotides matching TRBD1. Germline lookup yields CDR1 MDHEN and CDR2 SYDVKM. Trimming took 4 bases from V and 4 from J; bases not matched to a gene: 8. The CDR3 runs to 15 residues. CDR3 loop: CASSSGGAWSYGYTF. Written as DNA, the CDR3 is TGTGCCAGCAGTTCAGGGGGCGCTTGGAGCTATGGCTACACCTTC.

The chain uses TRBV29-1 and TRBJ2-2; D is perhaps TRBD1 (5 bases). The CDR3 contains 14 residues. Germline V gene data show CDR1 as SQVTM and CDR2 as ANQGSEA. Trimming took off 3 bases at V and 4 bases at J, with 12 bases between the two ends. The CDR3: CSVDGPGRTGELFF. The CDR3 DNA reads TGCAGCGTTGATGGTCCAGGGCGCACCGGGGAGCTGTTTTTT.

The chain recombines TRBV9 with TRBJ1-1, with a tentative D call TRBD1 (6 bases). Trimming took off 0 bases at V and 1 base at J, with 13 bases between the two ends. This CDR3 has 16 residues. From germline, CDR1 is SGDLS and CDR2 YYNGEE. CDR3 sequence (DNA): TGTGCCAGCAGCGTAGGCCAAGACAGGTCGAACACTGAAGCTTTCTTT. This encodes CASSVGQDRSNTEAFF. Based on the CDR3 plus reference TRBV9 and TRBJ1-1, the full variable domain is DSGVTQTPKHLITATGQRVTLRCSPRSGDLSVYWYQQSLDQGLQFLIQYYNGEERAKGNILERFSAQQFPDLHSELNLSSLELGDSALYFCASSVGQDRSNTEAFFGQGTRLTVV.